This T cell receptor beta chain was observed in a study of blood T cells in healthy people across ages. Across the study: Roughly one uniquely barcoded beta molecule per two T cells was captured.

A second PCR, run for roughly 7 to 12 cycles, used a sample-barcoded 5' primer plus a J-beta primer mix. TCRdb processed the 5' RACE reads anew with MiXCR; each CDR3 protein has one entry. The data contain around 580,000 distinct CDR3 sequences, about 45% of them singletons. Germline values: CDR1 LGHNA, CDR2 YSLEER. V lost 3 bases, J lost 8 bases, and 15 bases stayed unmatched. CDR3 length: 16 residues. The gene calls are TRBV4-3 and TRBJ1-2; 7 bases agree with TRBD1. The sequenced sample consisted of blood. The origin of this receptor is a man aged 80 or over in good health. For the CDR3, the DNA is TGCGCCAGCAGCCACGCCTCTGACAGGGACACACACGGCTACACCTTC. Translating gives CASSHASDRDTHGYTF.